Each of the 25 T cell receptor beta chains below was sequenced from the same sample in a study of T cell responses to AZD1222 COVID-19 vaccine. The data were produced by immunoSEQ multiplex PCR, yet TCRdb's version contains in-frame clones alone and is incomplete. The sample includes fewer than 150,000 clones, 85% to 90% of them seen just once. The starting material was peripheral blood, obtained on day 0 of AZD1222 vaccination. Receptors originate from an adult in good health.

V and J are TRBV4-1 and TRBJ2-7, with a weak D call TRBD2 (6 bases). Germline CDR1 and CDR2: MGHRA and YSYEKL. Trimming removed 3 bases at V and 3 bases at J, with 12 bases between. The length of the CDR3 is 14 residues. CDR3 in amino acids: CASSQWGVDYEQYF. DNA for the CDR3: TGCGCCAGCAGCCAGTGGGGGGTAGACTACGAGCAGTACTTC.

In DNA, the CDR3 is TGTGCCAGCAGTTCCCCCGGGACAGGGGGGGAGACCCAGTACTTC. Its translation is CASSSPGTGGETQYF. The rearrangement links TRBV28 to TRBJ2-5; 11 bases line up with TRBD1. The ends lost 4 bases at V and 5 bases at J; junction bases unmatched: 6. The CDR3 sequence is 15 residues long. From germline, CDR1 is MDHEN and CDR2 SYDVKM. Supplemented by reference TRBV28 and TRBJ2-5, the full variable domain reads DVKVTQSSRYLVKRTGEKVFLECVQDMDHENMFWYRQDPGLGLRLIYFSYDVKMKEKGDIPEGYSVSREKKERFSLILESASTNQTSMYLCASSSPGTGGETQYFGPGTRLLVL.

The chain employs TRBV3-1 (or the pseudogene TRBV3-2) and TRBJ1-6; D is unresolved. Germline CDR1 is LGHDT and CDR2 is YNNKEL (reference sequence). The CDR3 sequence is 13 residues long. The V and J ends lost 0 bases and 10 bases respectively, with 7 bases between them. The CDR3 spells CASSQEQGSPLHF. CDR3 DNA sequence: TGTGCCAGCAGCCAAGAACAAGGGTCACCCCTCCACTTT.

The rearrangement joins TRBV7-2 to TRBJ1-4; no clear D. CDR1 is SGHTA, CDR2 FQGNSA, per germline. Trimming took off 3 bases at V and 0 bases at J, with 11 bases between the two ends. There are 16 residues in the CDR3. This CDR3 reads CASSFSPTATNEKLFF. CDR3 DNA: TGTGCCAGCAGCTTCTCGCCTACGGCAACTAATGAAAAACTGTTTTTT.

This chain connects TRBV28 to TRBJ1-2; D gene unclear. This CDR3 comprises 12 residues. The V gene's germline CDR1 is MDHEN and CDR2 SYDVKM. The germline V and J ends were trimmed by 4 bases and 9 bases, with 12 bases remaining between them. The CDR3 region is CASSSPIRSYTF. In DNA, the CDR3 is TGTGCCAGCAGTTCCCCTATCCGGAGCTACACCTTC.

The chain links TRBV5-1 to TRBJ1-6, with D perhaps TRBD1 (6 bases). This CDR3 is 17 amino acids long. V was shortened by 0 bases and J by 0 bases, with 10 bases between the two germline ends. CDR1 is SGHRS, CDR2 YFSETQ, per germline. CDR3 nucleotide sequence: TGCGCCAGCAGCTTGGACCCGACAGGCTCCTATAATTCACCCCTCCACTTT. Translated, it gives CASSLDPTGSYNSPLHF.

V is TRBV11-1 and J is TRBJ2-1; no clear D gene. V gave up 1 base and J gave up 1 base, with 8 bases separating them. The germline gives CDR1 SGHAT, CDR2 FQDESV (reference sequence). This CDR3 comprises 15 residues. The CDR3 protein is CASSLGRLSYNEQFF. CDR3 DNA sequence: TGTGCCAGCAGCTTAGGACGGCTGTCCTACAATGAGCAGTTCTTC.

The chain recombines TRBV11-3 with TRBJ2-1, with D unclear. This CDR3 has 15 amino acids. V gave up 0 bases and J gave up 0 bases, with 6 bases separating them. Germline CDR1 reads SGHNT; CDR2 reads YENEEA. CDR3 coding DNA: TGTGCCAGCAGCTTAGACCGGAGCTCCTACAATGAGCAGTTCTTC. Its protein is CASSLDRSSYNEQFF.

The chain joins TRBV7-3 to TRBJ2-3; D is ambiguous. V was cut by 1 base and J by 0 bases, with 11 bases left in between. CDR3 size: 16 residues. Germline-derived CDR1 and CDR2 are SGHTA and FQGTGA. The CDR3 here is CASSLNPRGSTDTQYF. For the CDR3, the DNA is TGTGCCAGCAGCTTAAATCCAAGAGGTAGCACAGATACGCAGTATTTT.

This clone was detected once. This chain connects TRBV7-2 to TRBJ2-2; D uncertain. Germline CDR1 SGHTA, CDR2 FQGNSA. CDR3 length equals 15 residues. V lost 1 base and J lost 0, with 6 bases in between. CDR3 sequence (DNA): TGTGCCAGCAGCTTAGGGCCACCGAACACCGGGGAGCTGTTTTTT. Translation: CASSLGPPNTGELFF.

The gene calls are TRBV6-4 and TRBJ1-2, with TRBD1 as a possible D gene (6 bases). V shed 10 bases and J shed 1 base, with 19 bases lying between them. CDR3 size: 15 residues. Germline V gene lookup returns CDR1 MRHNA and CDR2 SNTAGT. The CDR3 nucleotides are TGTGCCACCAGGGGAGGGTATGATGTTAACTATGGCTACACCTTC. Amino acid sequence: CATRGGYDVNYGYTF.

V gene TRBV20-1 combines with J gene TRBJ2-1, with a tentative D call TRBD2 (5 bases). Germline-derived CDR1 and CDR2 are DFQATT and SNEGSKA (reference sequence). CDR3 length: 10 residues. V dropped 6 bases and J dropped 8 bases, with 8 bases sitting between them. CDR3 sequence: CSAEGYEQFF. Here the CDR3 DNA reads TGCAGTGCCGAGGGATATGAGCAGTTCTTC.

The V gene is TRBV4-2, the J gene TRBJ2-7, with D tentatively TRBD2 (6 bases). Trimming took 2 bases from V and 4 from J, leaving 18 bases between them. This CDR3 spans 16 amino acids. Germline loops: CDR1 LGHNA, CDR2 YNFKEQ. CDR3 residues: CASSQLFGGSGYEQYF. CDR3 nucleotide sequence: TGTGCCAGCAGCCAATTGTTTGGGGGGAGTGGTTACGAGCAGTACTTC.

The chain carries TRBV7-9 and TRBJ2-7; D is unclear. Germline CDR1 SEHNR, CDR2 FQNEAQ (reference sequence). The CDR3 is 15 residues long. Trimming removed 1 base from V and 3 bases from J, with 13 bases in between. The CDR3 is CASSLGVGQLYEQYF. The CDR3 DNA follows: TGTGCCAGCAGCTTAGGGGTTGGGCAGCTCTACGAGCAGTACTTC.

The chain combines TRBV29-1 with TRBJ2-3; possibly TRBD1 for D (5 bases). With 6 bases removed from V and 4 bases from J, the gap between germline ends came to 11 bases. From germline, CDR1 is SQVTM and CDR2 ANQGSEA. The CDR3 length is 12 residues. This CDR3 reads CSVDPRADTQYF. The CDR3 bases are TGCAGCGTGGACCCCAGGGCAGATACGCAGTATTTT.

This rearrangement joins TRBV28 to TRBJ2-2, with D perhaps TRBD2 (7 bases). This CDR3 has 16 residues. V was clipped by 2 bases and J by 6 bases, with 16 bases between them. Germline V gene sequence: CDR1 MDHEN, CDR2 SYDVKM. DNA of the CDR3: TGTGCCAGCAGTTTAGCGGGGGCAGGAGGCGCCGGGGAGCTGTTTTTT. Translating gives CASSLAGAGGAGELFF.

The rearrangement links TRBV9 to TRBJ1-5; tentative D call: TRBD1 (6 bases). Germline loops: CDR1 SGDLS, CDR2 YYNGEE. Trimming shortened V by 4 bases and J by 4 bases, and 12 bases separated the two germline ends. The CDR3 totals 14 residues. CDR3 region: CASSSTGLNQPQHF. For the CDR3, the DNA is TGTGCCAGCAGCTCGACAGGTTTGAATCAGCCCCAGCATTTT.

A few counts support this clone. The chain couples TRBV28 to TRBJ1-3; D perhaps matches TRBD1 (6 bases). Trimming shortened V by 4 bases and J by 1 base, and 17 bases separated the two germline ends. Per the germline V gene, CDR1 is MDHEN and CDR2 is SYDVKM. This CDR3 has 17 residues. The DNA of the CDR3 is TGTGCCAGCAGTTCCCGCACAGGGTTGGGGTCTGGAAACACCATATATTTT. Translating it yields CASSSRTGLGSGNTIYF.

This clone was picked up one time. The chain employs TRBV19 and TRBJ1-1, with TRBD1 matching 9 bases. Germline trimming cut 7 bases from V and 4 bases from J; bases unmatched to any gene: 7. Germline-derived CDR1 and CDR2 are LNHDA and SQIVND (reference sequence). The CDR3 has 14 amino acids. CDR3 coding DNA: TGTGCCAGTATTTCGGGACAGGGTATCACTGAAGCTTTCTTT. Translation gives CASISGQGITEAFF.

The chain carries TRBV29-1 and TRBJ2-7; D not resolved. Trimming cost V 4 bases and J 4 bases, with 11 bases left between them. Germline CDR1 SQVTM, CDR2 ANQGSEA. This CDR3 is built from 12 residues. In DNA, the CDR3 is TGCAGCGTTGCCGGTTACCGGTACGAGCAGTACTTC. This encodes CSVAGYRYEQYF.

This chain joins TRBV10-3 and TRBJ2-5, with 10 positions matching TRBD1. V lost 4 bases to trimming and J lost 3 bases; unmatched junction nucleotides: 14. Germline V lookup: CDR1 ENHRY, CDR2 SYGVKD. This CDR3 is built from 18 residues. In DNA form, the CDR3 reads TGTGCCATCAGTGGACAGGGGGCGACTGGTGGGGTAAAAGAGACCCAGTACTTC. Translating gives CAISGQGATGGVKETQYF.

V gene TRBV7-2 combines with J gene TRBJ1-2; 9 bases are shared with TRBD1. The CDR3 spans 15 residues. J gave up 8 bases and V 0 bases, and 7 bases lay outside the gene matches. From germline, CDR1 is SGHTA and CDR2 FQGNSA. The CDR3 loop reads CASSLAVGQGEGYTF. The CDR3 DNA reads as TGTGCCAGCAGCTTAGCGGTGGGACAGGGCGAAGGCTACACCTTC.

This chain links TRBV5-6 with TRBJ2-7; TRBD1 matches at 10 bases. Germline lookup yields CDR1 SGHDT and CDR2 YYEEEE. With 7 bases clipped from V and 3 bases from J, the junction kept 13 bases outside the gene matches. The CDR3 contains 16 residues. CDR3 DNA sequence: TGTGCCAGCGGGGCGAGGGGAGGGACAGGGGTCTACGAGCAGTACTTC. It is translated as CASGARGGTGVYEQYF. Together with reference TRBV5-6 and TRBJ2-7, the CDR3 gives the full variable domain: DAGVTQSPTHLIKTRGQQVTLRCSPKSGHDTVSWYQQALGQGPQFIFQYYEEEERQRGNFPDRFSGHQFPNYSSELNVNALLLGDSALYLCASGARGGTGVYEQYFGPGTRLTVT.

For the CDR3, the DNA is TGTGCCAGCAGCCCCCGGGGGCAGCTCATGGAGACCCAGTACTTC. This encodes CASSPRGQLMETQYF. The chain is built from TRBV11-2 and TRBJ2-5; D tentatively fits TRBD1 or TRBD2 (6 bases each). V was shortened by 5 bases and J by 5 bases, with 18 bases between the two germline ends. CDR3 length equals 15 residues. CDR1 is SGHAT, CDR2 FQNNGV, per germline.

This clone was observed a single time. V usage is TRBV5-1 and J usage is TRBJ2-2, with 12 positions matching TRBD2. The germline CDR1 and CDR2 sequences are SGHRS and YFSETQ. The CDR3 covers 17 residues. V shed 1 base, J shed 5 bases, and the junction held 6 bases outside the gene matches. The CDR3 loop is CASSLYRGLAGTGELFF. CDR3 bases: TGCGCCAGCAGCTTGTACCGAGGACTAGCGGGGACCGGGGAGCTGTTTTTT.